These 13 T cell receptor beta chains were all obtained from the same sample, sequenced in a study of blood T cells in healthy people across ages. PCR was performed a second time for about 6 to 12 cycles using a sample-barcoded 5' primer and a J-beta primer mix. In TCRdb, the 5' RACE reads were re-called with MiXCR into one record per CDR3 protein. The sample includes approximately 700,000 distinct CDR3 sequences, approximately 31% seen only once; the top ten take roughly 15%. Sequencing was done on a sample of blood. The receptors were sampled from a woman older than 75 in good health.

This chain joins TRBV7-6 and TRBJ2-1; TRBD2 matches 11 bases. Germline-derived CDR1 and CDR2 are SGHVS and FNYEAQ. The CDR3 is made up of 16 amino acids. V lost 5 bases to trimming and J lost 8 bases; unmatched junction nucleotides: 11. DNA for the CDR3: TGTGCCAGCAGCCCGAGACTAGCGGGGCGTTGTGATGAGCAGTTCTTC. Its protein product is CASSPRLAGRCDEQFF.

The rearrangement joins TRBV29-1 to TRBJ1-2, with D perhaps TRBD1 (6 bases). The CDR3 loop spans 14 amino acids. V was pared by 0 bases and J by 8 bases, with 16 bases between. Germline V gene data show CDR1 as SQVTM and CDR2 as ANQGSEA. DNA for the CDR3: TGCAGCGTTGAAGAATCGGCACAGGGTCGGGGCTACACCTTC. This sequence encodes CSVEESAQGRGYTF.

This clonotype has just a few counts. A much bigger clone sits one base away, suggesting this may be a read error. This CDR3 is CSVEDTGDGADTQYF. The CDR3 DNA follows: TGCAGCGTTGAAGATACAGGGGATGGGGCAGATACGCAGTATTTT. This rearrangement joins TRBV29-1 to TRBJ2-3; TRBD1 agrees at 7 bases. The CDR3 runs to 15 residues. V lost 0 bases and J lost 4; bases outside the gene matches: 7. The germline CDR1 and CDR2 sequences are SQVTM and ANQGSEA.

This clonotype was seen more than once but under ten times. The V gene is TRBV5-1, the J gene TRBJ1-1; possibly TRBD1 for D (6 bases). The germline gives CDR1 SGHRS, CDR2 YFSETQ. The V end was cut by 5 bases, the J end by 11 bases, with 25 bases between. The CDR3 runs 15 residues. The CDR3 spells CASSGGAGAARAAFF. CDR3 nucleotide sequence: TGCGCCAGCAGTGGGGGTGCGGGGGCCGCCCGAGCGGCTTTCTTT. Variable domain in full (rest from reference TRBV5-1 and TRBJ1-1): KAGVTQTPRYLIKTRGQQVTLSCSPISGHRSVSWYQQTPGQGLQFLFEYFSETQRNKGNFPGRFSGRQFSNSRSEMNVSTLELGDSALYLCASSGGAGAARAAFFGQGTRLTVV.

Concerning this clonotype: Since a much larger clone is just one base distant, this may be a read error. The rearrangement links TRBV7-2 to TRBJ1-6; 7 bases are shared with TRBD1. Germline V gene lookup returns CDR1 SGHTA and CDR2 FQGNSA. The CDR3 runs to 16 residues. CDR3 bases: TGTGCCAGCAGCTTAGACAGGGGAACCTATAATTCACTCCTCCACTTT. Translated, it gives CASSLDRGTYNSLLHF.

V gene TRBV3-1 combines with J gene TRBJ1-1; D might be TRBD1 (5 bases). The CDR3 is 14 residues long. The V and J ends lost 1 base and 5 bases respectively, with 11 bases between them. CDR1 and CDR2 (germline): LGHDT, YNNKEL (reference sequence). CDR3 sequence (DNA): TGTGCCAGCAGCCAAGGGTGGGGGGGTACTGAAGCTTTCTTT. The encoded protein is CASSQGWGGTEAFF.

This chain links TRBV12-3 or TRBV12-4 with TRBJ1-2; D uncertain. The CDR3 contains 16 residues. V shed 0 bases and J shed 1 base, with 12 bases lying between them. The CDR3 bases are TGTGCCAGCAGTTTAGCGAGTCAGTCTAGTAACTATGGCTACACCTTC. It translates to CASSLASQSSNYGYTF.

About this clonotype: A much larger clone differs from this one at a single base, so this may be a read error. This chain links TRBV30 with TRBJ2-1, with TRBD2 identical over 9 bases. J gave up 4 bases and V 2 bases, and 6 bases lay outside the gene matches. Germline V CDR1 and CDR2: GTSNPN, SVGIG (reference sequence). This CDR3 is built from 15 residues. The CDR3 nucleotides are TGTGCCTGGAGTCGAGCGGGGGGCGCGTACAATGAGCAGTTCTTC. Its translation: CAWSRAGGAYNEQFF.

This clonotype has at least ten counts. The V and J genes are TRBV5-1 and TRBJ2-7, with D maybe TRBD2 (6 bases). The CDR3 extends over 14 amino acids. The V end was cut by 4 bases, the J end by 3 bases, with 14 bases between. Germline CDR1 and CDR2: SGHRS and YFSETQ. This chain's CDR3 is CASSPGGAFYEQYF. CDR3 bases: TGCGCCAGCAGCCCAGGCGGGGCTTTCTACGAGCAGTACTTC.

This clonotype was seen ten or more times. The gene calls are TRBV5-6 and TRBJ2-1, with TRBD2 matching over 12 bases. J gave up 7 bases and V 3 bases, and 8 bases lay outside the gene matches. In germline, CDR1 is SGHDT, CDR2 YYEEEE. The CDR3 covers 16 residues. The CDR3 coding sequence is TGTGCCAGCAGCTCCCTCGGACTAGCGGGGTCTAATGAGCAGTTCTTC. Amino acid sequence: CASSSLGLAGSNEQFF.

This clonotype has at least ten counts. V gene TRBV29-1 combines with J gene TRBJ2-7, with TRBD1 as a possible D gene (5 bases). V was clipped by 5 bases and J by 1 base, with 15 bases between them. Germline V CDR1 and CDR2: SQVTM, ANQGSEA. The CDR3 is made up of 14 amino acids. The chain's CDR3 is CSVKSRVSSYEQYF. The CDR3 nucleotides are TGCAGCGTTAAGTCCAGGGTATCTTCCTACGAGCAGTACTTC.

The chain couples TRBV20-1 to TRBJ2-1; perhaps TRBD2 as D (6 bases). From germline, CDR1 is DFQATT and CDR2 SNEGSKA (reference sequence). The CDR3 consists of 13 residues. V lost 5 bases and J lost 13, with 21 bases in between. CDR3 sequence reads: CSAPDWGGETQFF. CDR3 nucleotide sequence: TGCAGTGCTCCCGACTGGGGAGGAGAGACCCAGTTCTTC.

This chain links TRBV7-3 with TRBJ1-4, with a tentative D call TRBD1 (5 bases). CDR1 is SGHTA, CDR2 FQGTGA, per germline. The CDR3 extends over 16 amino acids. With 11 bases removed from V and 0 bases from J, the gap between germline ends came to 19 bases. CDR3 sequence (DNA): TGTGCCTTACGGGACCGAGGCTTTGCAACTAATGAAAAACTGTTTTTT. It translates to CALRDRGFATNEKLFF.